These 5 T cell receptor beta chains came from one sample sequenced in a study of shared clonotypes between healthy human individuals. Cells designated naive CD8 were CD45RO-negative and were positively selected for CCR7, with terminally differentiated effector memory CD45RA+ cells excluded. The assay was immunoSEQ multiplex PCR, and TCRdb's table has in-frame clones only and misses some. The sample carries about 800,000 clones, 96% recorded once. What was sequenced was naive CD8+ T cells sorted from blood. These TCRs come from a man between 25 and 39 years old in good health.

The V call is TRBV13, the J call TRBJ1-4; a possible D gene is TRBD1 (5 bases). With 1 base removed from V and 8 bases from J, the gap between germline ends came to 14 bases. The germline V gene has CDR1 PRHDT and CDR2 FYEKMQ (reference sequence). The CDR3 is made up of 15 amino acids. The CDR3 DNA sequence: TGTGCCAGCAGCTTAGCGGGGGTCATAGGGGAAAAACTGTTTTTT. Protein product: CASSLAGVIGEKLFF.

The chain is built from TRBV27 and TRBJ1-2; no definite D call. The germline V gene encodes CDR1 MNHEY and CDR2 SMNVEV (reference sequence). This CDR3 has 14 amino acids. Trimming stripped 3 bases from V and 4 bases from J, with 12 bases between. The CDR3 DNA is TGTGCCAGCAGTTTTAGCTCCCGGGGCTATGGCTACACCTTC. Translation: CASSFSSRGYGYTF.

The chain joins TRBV7-2 to TRBJ2-5; 12 nucleotides line up with TRBD2. V lost 1 base and J lost 0; bases outside the gene matches: 6. CDR1 and CDR2 from the germline V gene are SGHTA and FQGNSA. The CDR3 is 18 amino acids. The CDR3 loop reads CASSLDFLAGGYQETQYF. In DNA form, the CDR3 reads TGTGCCAGCAGCTTAGATTTCCTAGCGGGAGGGTACCAAGAGACCCAGTACTTC.

The CDR3 bases are TGTGCCAGCAGAAGGACAGGGGGCTACGAGCAGTACTTC. Amino acid sequence: CASRRTGGYEQYF. The V and J genes are TRBV6-5 and TRBJ2-7; 10 positions agree with TRBD1. V was clipped by 6 bases and J by 3 bases; unmatched bases: 2. Germline V lookup: CDR1 MNHEY, CDR2 SVGAGI. The CDR3 is made up of 13 amino acids.

This clone showed up just once. J is TRBJ2-7 and V is TRBV27; 7 bases are a match to TRBD1. The CDR3 sequence is 14 residues long. Germline CDR1 reads MNHEY; CDR2 reads SMNVEV (reference sequence). Losses at the gene ends were 5 bases for V and 6 bases for J; bases not matched to a gene: 10. The CDR3 coding sequence is TGTGCCAGCAGTATCGCCGACAGGGTTCTCGAGCAGTACTTC. It codes for CASSIADRVLEQYF.